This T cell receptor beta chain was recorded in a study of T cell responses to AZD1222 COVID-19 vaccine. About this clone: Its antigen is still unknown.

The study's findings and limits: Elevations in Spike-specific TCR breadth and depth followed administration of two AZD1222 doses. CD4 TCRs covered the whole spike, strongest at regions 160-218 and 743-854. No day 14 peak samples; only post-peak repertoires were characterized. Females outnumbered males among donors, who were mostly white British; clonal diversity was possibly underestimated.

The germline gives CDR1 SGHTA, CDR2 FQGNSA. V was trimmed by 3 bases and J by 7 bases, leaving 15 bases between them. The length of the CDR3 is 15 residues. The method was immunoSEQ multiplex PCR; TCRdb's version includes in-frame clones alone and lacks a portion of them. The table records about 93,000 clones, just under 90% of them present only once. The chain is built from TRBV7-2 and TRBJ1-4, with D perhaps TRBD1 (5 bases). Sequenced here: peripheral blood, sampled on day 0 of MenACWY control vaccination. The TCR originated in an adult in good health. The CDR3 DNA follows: TGTGCCAGCAGCTTCCGTCCCAGGGTGGGTGAAAAACTGTTTTTT. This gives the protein CASSFRPRVGEKLFF.